In its sample, the clone carrying this T cell receptor beta chain was seen a few times. The sample comes from a study of T cell responses to AZD1222 COVID-19 vaccine. V was shortened by 4 bases and J by 9 bases, with 21 bases between the two germline ends. Germline CDR1 and CDR2: LNHDA and SQIVND (reference sequence). CDR3 length: 15 residues. Sequencing was performed with immunoSEQ multiplex PCR; in TCRdb, only in-frame clones are kept and a portion is missing. The table has more than 85,000 clones, roughly 88% seen once; the top ten hold roughly 15%. This TCR was recovered from an adult in good health. The input for sequencing was peripheral blood, taken on day 0 of AZD1222 vaccination. V is TRBV19 and J is TRBJ1-2; no clear D. The chain's CDR3 is CASSTPSGTSFSYTF. The CDR3 DNA sequence: TGTGCCAGTAGTACCCCGTCAGGTACCAGCTTCAGCTACACCTTC. The full variable domain, completed using reference TRBV19 and TRBJ1-2, is DGGITQSPKYLFRKEGQNVTLSCEQNLNHDAMYWYRQDPGQGLRLIYYSQIVNDFQKGDIAEGYSVSREKKESFPLTVTSAQKNPTAFYLCASSTPSGTSFSYTFGSGTRLTVV.